These T cell receptor beta chains were read from a single sample in a study of blood T cell repertoires in COVID-19. Assay: immunoSEQ multiplex PCR; the TCRdb copy retains only in-frame clones and omits some. Here the sample spans 35,000 to 50,000 clones, roughly 84% being singletons. Sequenced sample: peripheral blood. All receptors come from a woman aged 70-85 years with acute or convalescent COVID-19. Both conserved end residues are part of each CDR3. D genes are given only for firm matches. Rows give clone size only sometimes, using once, few, many, or a class for an expanded clone.

D	size	J	V	CDR3	DNA
TRBD2	.	TRBJ2-2	TRBV7-9	CASSRWSGMGAGELFF	TGTGCCAGCAGCCGTTGGAGCGGGATGGGGGCCGGGGAGCTGTTTTTT
TRBD2	.	TRBJ2-2	TRBV19	CASIDSGRQFTGELFF	TGTGCCAGTATTGATAGCGGGAGACAATTCACCGGGGAGCTGTTTTTT
TRBD2	.	TRBJ2-2	TRBV7-8	CASSLRVRGPAGGTGELFF	TGTGCCAGCAGCTTAAGGGTCCGCGGACCGGCGGGAGGAACCGGGGAGCTGTTTTTT
.	.	TRBJ1-1	TRBV11-2	CASSPRGPNTEAFF	TGTGCCAGCAGCCCCAGGGGCCCGAACACTGAAGCTTTCTTT
TRBD2	once	TRBJ2-7	TRBV2	CASSEARGRLTYEQYF	TGTGCCAGCAGTGAAGCACGCGGGAGGTTAACCTACGAGCAGTACTTC
TRBD2	.	TRBJ2-3	TRBV28	CANPLAGKDTQYF	TGTGCCAACCCTCTAGCGGGAAAAGATACGCAGTATTTT
.	.	TRBJ1-3	TRBV29-1	CSVLGGNTIYF	TGCAGCGTTTTGGGCGGAAACACCATATATTTT
TRBD1	few	TRBJ1-6	TRBV6-5	CASRKTGDGSPLHF	TGTGCCAGCAGAAAGACAGGGGATGGGTCACCCCTCCACTTT
.	.	TRBJ1-1	TRBV5-4	CASSTGVRAGDTEAFF	TGTGCCAGCAGCACCGGGGTTAGAGCCGGCGACACTGAAGCTTTCTTT
.	.	TRBJ1-1	TRBV6-5	CAGGDHVGEAFF	TGTGCGGGGGGAGATCATGTCGGTGAAGCTTTCTTT
.	.	TRBJ1-5	TRBV10-3	CAISELGWNQPQHF	TGTGCCATCAGTGAATTGGGCTGGAATCAGCCCCAGCATTTT
TRBD1	.	TRBJ2-2	TRBV7-9	CASSSRDSSGTGELFF	TGTGCCAGCAGCTCCCGGGACAGCTCGGGGACCGGGGAGCTGTTTTTT
.	.	TRBJ1-3	TRBV6-5	CASRAPSSGNTIYF	TGTGCCAGCAGGGCACCTTCCTCTGGAAACACCATATATTTT
TRBD1	.	TRBJ1-2	TRBV18	CASSHGQGSYTF	TGTGCCAGCTCCCACGGACAGGGTAGCTACACCTTC
TRBD2	.	TRBJ2-3	TRBV6-1	CASSEATAGAKDTQYF	TGTGCCAGCAGTGAAGCCACAGCGGGAGCAAAAGATACGCAGTATTTT
.	.	TRBJ1-6	TRBV6-5	CASRIGATPLHF	TGTGCCAGCAGGATAGGAGCAACACCCCTCCACTTT
.	.	TRBJ1-1	TRBV11-3	CASSPKRRTNTEAFF	TGTGCCAGCAGCCCGAAACGCCGGACAAACACTGAAGCTTTCTTT
.	.	TRBJ1-2	TRBV4-1	CASSQDSPQPNYGYTF	TGCGCCAGCAGCCAAGATTCCCCACAGCCTAACTATGGCTACACCTTC
TRBD2	.	TRBJ2-2	TRBV5-1	CASSLAEEASGNTGELFF	TGCGCCAGCAGCTTGGCAGAGGAAGCTAGCGGGAACACCGGGGAGCTGTTTTTT
TRBD1	.	TRBJ1-6	TRBV3-1/TRBV3-2	CASSQDGRGVSPLHF	TGTGCCAGCAGCCAAGATGGCAGGGGGGTTTCACCCCTCCACTTT
.	few	TRBJ2-3	TRBV6-2/TRBV6-3	CATSGGWKDTQYF	TGTGCCACCAGTGGGGGGTGGAAAGATACGCAGTATTTT
TRBD1	.	TRBJ2-5	TRBV19	CASSIEGQGWETQYF	TGTGCCAGTAGTATCGAGGGACAGGGTTGGGAGACCCAGTACTTC
TRBD2	.	TRBJ2-1	TRBV3-1/TRBV3-2	CASSQDWASGNEQFF	TGTGCCAGCAGCCAAGATTGGGCTAGCGGGAATGAGCAGTTCTTC
.	few	TRBJ1-4	TRBV9	CASSVATGYNEKLFF	TGTGCCAGCAGCGTAGCGACAGGATATAATGAAAAACTGTTTTTT
.	.	TRBJ2-1	TRBV5-1	CASSFLASERNEQFF	TGCGCCAGCAGCTTTCTAGCGTCGGAAAGGAATGAGCAGTTCTTC
TRBD1	.	TRBJ2-2	TRBV28	CASSGIGQGRGTGELFF	TGTGCCAGCAGTGGGATAGGACAGGGCAGGGGAACCGGGGAGCTGTTTTTT
.	.	TRBJ2-4	TRBV19	CASSRLRETGASRAKNIQYF	TGTGCCAGTAGTAGACTCCGTGAAACAGGCGCCTCGCGGGCCAAAAACATTCAGTACTTC
.	once	TRBJ1-4	TRBV7-2	CASSFAEGEKLFF	TGTGCCAGCAGCTTCGCTGAGGGTGAAAAACTGTTTTTT
TRBD1	.	TRBJ1-5	TRBV28	CASSSTGTGNQPQHF	TGTGCCAGCAGTTCTACCGGGACAGGGAATCAGCCCCAGCATTTT
TRBD1	once	TRBJ1-1	TRBV9	CASSVGTPDRGRTEAFF	TGTGCCAGCAGCGTAGGGACACCGGACAGGGGGAGGACTGAAGCTTTCTTT
.	.	TRBJ2-2	TRBV14	CASSPYFRDTGELFF	TGTGCCAGCAGTCCCTACTTCCGAGACACCGGGGAGCTGTTTTTT
.	.	TRBJ1-1	TRBV7-9	CASTQDTLNTEAFF	TGTGCCAGCACCCAGGACACATTGAACACTGAAGCTTTCTTT
TRBD1	.	TRBJ2-3	TRBV2	CASSPTTTGTDTQYF	TGTGCCAGCAGTCCTACAACGACAGGGACAGATACGCAGTATTTT